A single sample is the source of the 20 T cell receptor beta chains below, sequenced in a study of OX40 agonist ivuxolimab in advanced cancers. Assay used: immunoSEQ multiplex PCR; TCRdb lists only in-frame clones, some missing. The sample records tens of thousands of clones, about nine tenths being singletons. The material sequenced was CD4+ or CD8+ T cells sorted from blood, taken in a trial of the OX40 agonist ivuxolimab. The receptors were gathered from an adult with an advanced solid tumor such as melanoma, head and neck, liver or kidney cancer.

This rearrangement joins TRBV27 to TRBJ2-3; D gene ambiguous. Germline V lookup: CDR1 MNHEY, CDR2 SMNVEV (reference sequence). The CDR3 is 12 residues long. V lost 4 bases and J lost 6, with 8 bases in between. The CDR3 spells CASSSVTDTQYF. The DNA of the CDR3 is TGTGCCAGCAGTTCTGTAACCGATACGCAGTATTTT.

CDR3 loop: CASSSRTVSTDTQYF. CDR3 DNA: TGTGCCAGCAGCAGTAGGACTGTCAGCACAGATACGCAGTATTTT. This chain links TRBV14 with TRBJ2-3; TRBD2 might be the D (5 bases). The germline V and J ends were trimmed by 5 bases and 0 bases, with 12 bases remaining between them. This CDR3 region has 15 residues. CDR1 is SGHDN and CDR2 is FVKESK in the germline V gene.

V is TRBV27 and J is TRBJ2-1; D may be TRBD1 or TRBD2 (6 bases each). With 1 base removed from V and 3 bases from J, the gap between germline ends came to 19 bases. Germline-derived CDR1 and CDR2 are MNHEY and SMNVEV (reference sequence). The CDR3 contains 18 residues. CDR3: CASSLFLVGGQHYNEQFF. The CDR3 DNA reads as TGTGCCAGCAGTTTATTCCTCGTGGGGGGACAACACTACAATGAGCAGTTCTTC.

The rearrangement links TRBV19 to TRBJ2-3; D is possibly TRBD1 or TRBD2 (7 bases each). The CDR3 loop spans 15 amino acids. Trimming left V 6 bases short and J 1 base short, with 14 bases between. Germline V gene data show CDR1 as LNHDA and CDR2 as SQIVND (reference sequence). The DNA of the CDR3 is TGTGCCAGTAGCCCAGGGGGGGGTCGCACAGATACGCAGTATTTT. Its protein product is CASSPGGGRTDTQYF.

The chain is built from TRBV7-9 and TRBJ1-4; tentative D call: TRBD1 (6 bases). Germline assignment: CDR1 SEHNR and CDR2 FQNEAQ (reference sequence). The CDR3 runs to 18 residues. The V gene lost 5 bases and the J gene lost 0 bases, with 19 bases spanning the gap. CDR3 sequence (DNA): TGTGCCAGCAGCCCCCACGGGGGGCCAATTGCAACTAATGAAAAACTGTTTTTT. Its protein product is CASSPHGGPIATNEKLFF.

The chain uses TRBV28 and TRBJ1-5; 7 bases match TRBD1. This CDR3 is 13 amino acids long. With 4 bases clipped from V and 4 bases from J, the junction kept 1 base outside the gene matches. Germline CDR1 and CDR2: MDHEN and SYDVKM. The CDR3 loop is CASSSRGNQPQHF. As DNA, the CDR3 is TGTGCCAGCAGTTCCAGGGGGAATCAGCCCCAGCATTTT.

This clone has only a few counts. This chain connects TRBV5-1 to TRBJ2-1; the D gene is possibly TRBD2 (5 bases). Germline CDR1 SGHRS, CDR2 YFSETQ. The germline V and J ends were trimmed by 2 bases and 8 bases, with 8 bases remaining between them. There are 12 residues in the CDR3. This CDR3 is CASSFRGYEQFF. The CDR3 DNA follows: TGCGCCAGCAGCTTCCGGGGTTATGAGCAGTTCTTC. The whole variable domain, filled in from reference TRBV5-1 and TRBJ2-1, reads KAGVTQTPRYLIKTRGQQVTLSCSPISGHRSVSWYQQTPGQGLQFLFEYFSETQRNKGNFPGRFSGRQFSNSRSEMNVSTLELGDSALYLCASSFRGYEQFFGPGTRLTVL.

V and J are TRBV19 and TRBJ1-5; D is ambiguous. CDR1 and CDR2 from the germline V gene are LNHDA and SQIVND (reference sequence). The CDR3 has 12 residues. Trimming pared 5 bases from V and 5 bases from J, leaving 7 bases between. For the CDR3, the DNA is TGTGCCAGTAGTCATCGTTATCAGCCCCAGCATTTT. It encodes CASSHRYQPQHF.

The V gene is TRBV6-6, the J gene TRBJ2-1, with 7 bases fitting TRBD1. The CDR3 is 14 amino acids. CDR1 MNHNY and CDR2 SVGAGI come from the germline V gene (reference sequence). The ends lost 4 bases at V and 8 bases at J; junction bases unmatched: 8. The CDR3 region is CASSFRQGRDEQFF. The CDR3 DNA follows: TGTGCCAGCAGTTTCCGACAGGGACGCGATGAGCAGTTCTTC.

The gene calls are TRBV5-1 and TRBJ2-7; TRBD2 matches 11 bases. CDR1 is SGHRS, CDR2 YFSETQ, per germline. This CDR3 is built from 16 residues. The V gene end was trimmed by 0 bases and the J gene end by 0 bases; junction bases not matched to a gene: 2. The CDR3 loop is CASSLGTSGFSYEQYF. The CDR3 coding sequence is TGCGCCAGCAGCTTGGGGACTAGCGGGTTCTCCTACGAGCAGTACTTC.

This clone has only a few counts. V usage is TRBV7-2 and J usage is TRBJ2-6, with 8 bases fitting TRBD2. The CDR3 runs to 17 residues. Germline CDR1 is SGHTA and CDR2 is FQGNSA. The V segment lost 5 bases and the J segment 3 bases; nucleotides outside the gene matches: 9. CDR3 nucleotide sequence: TGTGCCAGCAGCCCAACATCGGGGGGGCTTGGGGCCAACGTCCTGACTTTC. It specifies CASSPTSGGLGANVLTF.

The J gene is TRBJ2-7, the V gene TRBV5-1; TRBD2 might be the D (5 bases). Trimming shortened V by 0 bases and J by 1 base, and 11 bases separated the two germline ends. The CDR3 totals 15 residues. Germline V gives CDR1 SGHRS, CDR2 YFSETQ. CDR3 loop: CASSLGDGLSYEQYF. Written as DNA, the CDR3 is TGCGCCAGCAGCTTGGGAGACGGACTTTCCTACGAGCAGTACTTC.

The rearrangement joins TRBV20-1 to TRBJ2-5; 9 bases are shared with TRBD2. Germline V gene lookup returns CDR1 DFQATT and CDR2 SNEGSKA (reference sequence). V gave up 5 bases and J gave up 5 bases; unmatched junction bases: 0. The CDR3 is made up of 11 amino acids. The CDR3 is CSALAGETQYF. CDR3 in DNA: TGCAGTGCTCTAGCGGGGGAGACCCAGTACTTC.

J is TRBJ2-2 and V is TRBV6-5, with TRBD1 matching over 9 bases. Germline V gene lookup returns CDR1 MNHEY and CDR2 SVGAGI. The CDR3 has 14 residues. The V segment lost 5 bases and the J segment 4 bases; nucleotides outside the gene matches: 2. The CDR3 region is CASSTGGTTGELFF. CDR3 DNA sequence: TGTGCCAGCAGTACAGGGGGCACCACCGGGGAGCTGTTTTTT.

This clone was recorded once. The rearrangement links TRBV7-8 to TRBJ1-6; D remains unclear. The CDR3 sequence is 13 residues long. CDR1 and CDR2 (germline): SGHVS, FQNEAQ. Trimming cost V 5 bases and J 3 bases, with 5 bases left between them. The CDR3 is CASSRNYNSPLHF. CDR3 in DNA: TGTGCCAGCAGCCGGAACTATAATTCACCCCTCCACTTT.

The chain has TRBV29-1 and TRBJ1-1; 7 bases match TRBD1. This CDR3 has 16 residues. Unmatched junction bases numbered 14, after V lost 5 bases and J lost 2 bases. CDR1 is SQVTM, CDR2 ANQGSEA, per germline. In DNA, the CDR3 is TGCAGCGTTTGGTTTGCCCCAGGGGGATTAAACACTGAAGCTTTCTTT. Translated, it gives CSVWFAPGGLNTEAFF.

The V and J genes are TRBV19 and TRBJ2-4; D possibly corresponds to TRBD2 (5 bases). Trimming took 1 base from V and 0 from J, leaving 16 bases between them. Germline V lookup: CDR1 LNHDA, CDR2 SQIVND (reference sequence). The CDR3 totals 18 residues. For the CDR3, the DNA is TGTGCCAGTAGTATAGCCCCAAGCGGCTCACTAGCCAAAAACATTCAGTACTTC. Encoded protein: CASSIAPSGSLAKNIQYF.

The rearrangement joins TRBV29-1 to TRBJ1-1, with D possibly matching TRBD1 (5 bases). Trimming pared 5 bases from V and 4 bases from J, leaving 14 bases between. Germline values: CDR1 SQVTM, CDR2 ANQGSEA. This CDR3 contains 13 residues. The DNA for the CDR3 is TGCAGCGTTCGCTGGGGGGTTGGCACTGAAGCTTTCTTT. It yields the protein CSVRWGVGTEAFF.

This clone has more than one count but fewer than ten. The rearrangement uses TRBV2 and TRBJ2-3; D is unclear. In germline, CDR1 is SNHLY, CDR2 FYNNEI. Trimming cost V 8 bases and J 0 bases, with 9 bases left between them. CDR3 size: 13 residues. Here the CDR3 reads CASESGSTDTQYF. The CDR3 DNA sequence: TGTGCCAGCGAAAGTGGCAGCACAGATACGCAGTATTTT. The variable domain in full, completed from reference TRBV2 and TRBJ2-3, reads EPEVTQTPSHQVTQMGQEVILRCVPISNHLYFYWYRQILGQKVEFLVSFYNNEISEKSEIFDDQFSVERPDGSNFTLKIRSTKLEDSAMYFCASESGSTDTQYFGPGTRLTVL.

V is TRBV15 and J is TRBJ2-2; D is uncertain. Germline-derived CDR1 and CDR2 are LNHNV and YYDKDF (reference sequence). The V gene lost 2 bases and the J gene lost 2 bases, with 6 bases spanning the gap. The CDR3 spans 14 residues. CDR3 DNA sequence: TGTGCCACCAGCAGACACCTTAACACCGGGGAGCTGTTTTTT. It specifies CATSRHLNTGELFF.